The present T cell receptor (beta chain) was sequenced within a study of blood T cell repertoires in COVID-19. In the authors' workflow: Amplification of reference gene primers was used by the study to estimate nucleated cell counts. Assay used: immunoSEQ multiplex PCR; TCRdb lists only in-frame clones, some missing. V and J calls plus clone size are reproduced from that table; the DNA served to infer D and trimming. The data show about 180,000 clones, roughly 87% seen once. In germline, CDR1 is KGHSH, CDR2 LQKENI. CDR3 length equals 14 residues. The V gene lost 5 bases and the J gene lost 2 bases, with 12 bases spanning the gap.

Input material: peripheral blood. V usage is TRBV18 and J usage is TRBJ1-2, with D possibly matching TRBD1 (5 bases). This receptor was obtained from a woman in her 70s with COVID-19, enrolled during active disease. CDR3 amino acids: CASSSATGNYGYTF. CDR3 in DNA: TGTGCCAGCTCATCGGCAACAGGAAACTATGGCTACACCTTC.